Listed below are T cell receptor beta chains from one sample, sequenced in a study of T cell responses to AZD1222 COVID-19 vaccine. TCRdb's table, derived via immunoSEQ multiplex PCR, lists solely in-frame clones and lacks some. The data hold more than 50,000 clones, with 79% observed a single time. The starting material was peripheral blood, obtained on day 0 of MenACWY control vaccination. The receptors originated from an adult in good health. CDR3s include the opening cysteine and the closing phenylalanine or tryptophan. The D gene is left open where the match is weak. Some rows have no size entry. The others give once, few or many, or a class for an expanded clone.

d_call	v_call	clone_size	j_call	cdr3_nt	cdr3_aa
TRBD2	TRBV6-2/TRBV6-3	-	TRBJ2-5	TGTGCCAGCAGTTCCCTAATAAGCGGGGGGGCACCGGGTGAGACCCAGTACTTC	CASSSLISGGAPGETQYF
-	TRBV5-6	once	TRBJ2-7	TGTGCCAGCAGCCATCGTAGGACCTACGAGCAGTACTTC	CASSHRRTYEQYF
-	TRBV7-9	-	TRBJ2-3	TGTGCCAGCAGCTTAGCGGGGACGCGGAGCCTCGCAGATACGCAGTATTTT	CASSLAGTRSLADTQYF
-	TRBV2	-	TRBJ2-1	TGTGCCAGCAGTGCTCTTTACAATGAGCAGTTCTTC	CASSALYNEQFF
-	TRBV28	few	TRBJ1-3	TGTGCCAGCAGTTTAGACCTCGCGGGGCAGGGGTTGGATAGGAGCACCATATATTTT	CASSLDLAGQGLDRSTIYF
-	TRBV7-6	once	TRBJ2-1	TGTGCCAGCAGCTTAGCGGGGAGCTCCTACAATGAGCAGTTCTTC	CASSLAGSSYNEQFF
-	TRBV27	-	TRBJ1-2	TGTGCCAGCAGTCCATATGGGGGGGGAGCTTTTGGCTACACCTTC	CASSPYGGGAFGYTF
-	TRBV29-1	-	TRBJ1-1	TGCAGCGTTCACCAGAACACTGAGGCTTTCTTT	CSVHQNTEAFF
-	TRBV5-1	-	TRBJ2-7	TGCGCCAGCAGCCCGGGGACACCTTCCTACGAGCAGTACTTC	CASSPGTPSYEQYF
-	TRBV2	-	TRBJ2-7	TGTGCCAGCAGTTCTGACGCCGAGCAGTACTTC	CASSSDAEQYF
-	TRBV6-1	-	TRBJ1-3	TGTGCCAGCAGTGAACGCAGGCGCTCTGGAAACACCATATATTTT	CASSERRRSGNTIYF
-	TRBV15	-	TRBJ2-1	TGTGCCACCAGCAGAGATGTGCGCCGTAATGAGCAGTTCTTC	CATSRDVRRNEQFF
-	TRBV4-1	once	TRBJ2-1	TGCGCCAGCAGCCAAGCTTTAGGGGTGGGCTACAATGAGCAGTTCTTC	CASSQALGVGYNEQFF
TRBD2	TRBV5-1	-	TRBJ2-1	TGCGCCAGCAGCTTACTAGCGGGGGGCTACAATGAGCAGTTCTTC	CASSLLAGGYNEQFF
TRBD1	TRBV4-1	-	TRBJ2-3	TGCGCCAGCAGCCAGCCGGACAGGGGGCGCTTAGATACGCAGTATTTT	CASSQPDRGRLDTQYF
TRBD2	TRBV19	-	TRBJ2-2	TGTGCCAGTAGTCTGGACGGCGGGAGAGACAACACCGGGGAGCTGTTTTTT	CASSLDGGRDNTGELFF
-	TRBV28	-	TRBJ2-7	TGTGCCAGCAGTTTATCCCCACCCCACTACGAGCAGTACTTC	CASSLSPPHYEQYF
TRBD2	TRBV2	-	TRBJ2-7	TGTGCCAGCAGAGATAATCCGGGACTAGCGGGAGTAGTCTTCCCCGAGCAGTACTTC	CASRDNPGLAGVVFPEQYF
-	TRBV19	-	TRBJ1-5	TGTGCCAGTAGCTTCGGAACCAATCAGCCCCAGCATTTT	CASSFGTNQPQHF
-	TRBV9	-	TRBJ2-1	TGTGCCAGCAGCGTAGGAGCAGCCTCCTACAATGAGCAGTTCTTC	CASSVGAASYNEQFF
-	TRBV7-2	few	TRBJ2-1	TGTGCCAGCAGCCTCGGGACCACGACCCTCAATGAGCAGTTCTTC	CASSLGTTTLNEQFF
TRBD1	TRBV6-6	-	TRBJ2-2	TGTGCCAGCAGCCTGGGACAGGGGAACACCGGGGAGCTGTTTTTT	CASSLGQGNTGELFF
-	TRBV6-1	-	TRBJ1-2	TGTGCCAGCAGTGAAGGGGCACTTAACTATGGCTACACCTTC	CASSEGALNYGYTF
TRBD2	TRBV25-1	-	TRBJ2-1	TGTGCCAGTACGAGCGGGGTCTCCTACAATGAGCAGTTCTTC	CASTSGVSYNEQFF
-	TRBV4-2	-	TRBJ1-2	TGTGCCAGCAGCCAAGATGCAGGGATGAGGTATGGCTACACCTTC	CASSQDAGMRYGYTF
TRBD1	TRBV2	few	TRBJ1-4	TGTGCCAGCAGAGTCTACAGGGGGGATGAAAAACTGTTTTTT	CASRVYRGDEKLFF
-	TRBV5-1	-	TRBJ2-2	TGCGCCAGCAAAGCTAGCAGGAACACCGGGGAGCTGTTTTTT	CASKASRNTGELFF
-	TRBV2	-	TRBJ2-2	TGTGCCAGCAATCTGGGGGAAGCCGGGGAGCTGTTTTTT	CASNLGEAGELFF
-	TRBV28	few	TRBJ1-4	TGTGCCAGCAGTCCCCCGGGACGCCGTGAAAAACTGTTTTTT	CASSPPGRREKLFF
-	TRBV5-1	-	TRBJ1-4	TGCGCCAGCAGAGAAGGGGTCGCTAATGAAAAACTGTTTTTT	CASREGVANEKLFF
TRBD1	TRBV6-5	-	TRBJ1-2	TGTGCCAGCAGTTACTCGGGACCATCGGGACAGGGGAACTACACCTTC	CASSYSGPSGQGNYTF
-	TRBV7-9	-	TRBJ1-3	TGTGCCAGCGGGGGAGGGGACACCATATATTTT	CASGGGDTIYF
TRBD1	TRBV29-1	-	TRBJ1-1	TGCAGCGTTCAACAGGGGGGAGCTTTCTTT	CSVQQGGAFF
-	TRBV6-4	-	TRBJ2-5	TGTGCCAGCTCCGGGGGGACCCAGTACTTC	CASSGGTQYF
-	TRBV5-1	-	TRBJ1-2	TGCGCCAGCAGCCCGACCCCCGGCTATGGCTACACCTTC	CASSPTPGYGYTF
TRBD2	TRBV7-9	medium-sized	TRBJ2-1	TGTGCCAGCAGCCCTAGCGGGGGATCCTACAATGAGCAGTTCTTC	CASSPSGGSYNEQFF
-	TRBV12-3/TRBV12-4	-	TRBJ1-1	TGTGCCAGCAGTAGGACTACTGAAGCTTTCTTT	CASSRTTEAFF
-	TRBV10-3	-	TRBJ1-3	TGTGCCATCAGTTCCAGCGGAGCTGGAAACACCATATATTTT	CAISSSGAGNTIYF
TRBD2	TRBV7-2	-	TRBJ2-1	TGTGCCAGCAGCCCCACTAGCGGGGGGTTGTCCTACAATGAGCAGTTCTTC	CASSPTSGGLSYNEQFF
-	TRBV5-8	-	TRBJ1-2	TGTGCCAGCAGAAATACCTTTGGGTGGGGCTACACCTTC	CASRNTFGWGYTF
-	TRBV28	-	TRBJ1-1	TGTGCCAGCAGTTTCATGAACACTGAAGCTTTCTTT	CASSFMNTEAFF
-	TRBV28	-	TRBJ2-3	TGTGCCAGCAGTTTATCCGTCACACCAGATACGCAGTATTTT	CASSLSVTPDTQYF
-	TRBV3-1/TRBV3-2	-	TRBJ1-2	TGTGCCAGCAGCCAAGATATTTCGGGAAACTATGGCTACACCTTC	CASSQDISGNYGYTF
TRBD2	TRBV3-1/TRBV3-2	-	TRBJ2-5	TGTGCCAGCAGCCTCGGACTAGCGGGAGGATCGGAGACCCAGTACTTC	CASSLGLAGGSETQYF
-	TRBV5-4	-	TRBJ1-2	TGTGCCAGCAGCTTGCAACACGGAGGCTACACCTTC	CASSLQHGGYTF
-	TRBV6-5	-	TRBJ1-6	TGTGCCAGCAGTCCCTCAGGGGCGTATAATTCACCCCTCCACTTT	CASSPSGAYNSPLHF
TRBD2	TRBV7-2	once	TRBJ2-3	TGTGCCAGCAGCTCGCGGACTAGCGGGATAGGGAGCACAGATACGCAGTATTTT	CASSSRTSGIGSTDTQYF
TRBD1	TRBV30	few	TRBJ2-7	TGTGCCTGGAGGGTACAGGGGGCCAGCGAGCAGTACTTC	CAWRVQGASEQYF
-	TRBV6-1	-	TRBJ1-1	TGTGCCAGCAGTGAGCAGGGTCCAGCTTTCTTT	CASSEQGPAFF
-	TRBV6-6	-	TRBJ1-6	TGTGCCAGCGGGAACGCAGGGCCCGGGTGGGTCCACTTT	CASGNAGPGWVHF
TRBD1	TRBV2	-	TRBJ1-6	TGTGCCAGCTTAGGGGGACAGGCCTATTCACCCCTCCACTTT	CASLGGQAYSPLHF
-	TRBV6-5	-	TRBJ1-1	TGTGCCAGCAGCGGGACGCAGAACACTGAAGCTTTCTTT	CASSGTQNTEAFF
-	TRBV6-5	-	TRBJ1-1	TGTGCCAGCAGTTACTCGGCCCGGAAGGACCAAGCTTTCTTT	CASSYSARKDQAFF